The text below deals with one T cell receptor beta chain. TCRdb analysed the 5' RACE reads with MiXCR anew, one entry per CDR3 protein. Here the sample spans approximately 210,000 distinct CDR3 sequences, about a sixth being singletons. The data belong to a study of T-cell memory formation after mild COVID-19. The material sequenced was PBMCs or a T cell subset sorted from them (not recorded which). The sequence derives from an adult woman who had mild COVID-19 (a few samples of this study predate the infection). Cell type and time point are not known.

CDR3 amino acids: CSGRDNEQFF. The DNA for the CDR3 is TGCAGCGGGCGGGACAATGAGCAGTTCTTC. The V call is TRBV29-1, the J call TRBJ2-1, with D maybe TRBD2 (5 bases). The germline V gene has CDR1 SQVTM and CDR2 ANQGSEA. This CDR3 is 10 amino acids long. V lost 7 bases, J lost 5 bases, and 6 bases lay in between.